This passage covers 19 T cell receptor beta chains from one sample sequenced in a study of regulatory T cells in long-lasting Graves disease (dated by TCRdb to 2020 to 2023). Per the publication, the time point label means: newly diagnosed GD, antithyroid drugs for less than 3 months. For both TCR sequencing and RNA sequencing, RNA was extracted from PBMCs using TRIzol. Receptors were amplified or captured by multiplex PCR. TCRdb records Illumina HiSeq 4000 as the sequencer. iRepertoire HTBI primers and Arm-PCR amplification of CDR3 regions were used to construct TCR beta libraries. TCRdb's own reprocessing of the public reads used fastp at Q25 and MiXCR and kept productive beta chains. Each CDR3 protein gets just one entry, which takes the most common genes and DNA from the rows behind it. This sample holds about 430,000 distinct CDR3 sequences; approximately 15% were observed only once. Clones ranked in the top ten supply approximately 7.6% of the sample.

This same sample was also part of a study on T cells in Graves' hyperthyroidism and ophthalmopathy.

The sequenced sample was peripheral blood mononuclear cells (PBMCs), obtained at new diagnosis, from a patient treated with antithyroid drugs. These receptor sequences come from a woman between 40 and 55 years old with Graves disease. Donor details come from another sample of the same person, matched by shared clones.

This clonotype was seen a few times. The chain combines TRBV3-1 with TRBJ2-1, with D possibly matching TRBD1 (6 bases). In germline, CDR1 is LGHDT, CDR2 YNNKEL (reference sequence). Trimming left V 3 bases short and J 9 bases short, with 15 bases between. The CDR3 runs to 14 residues. The CDR3 DNA sequence: TGTGCCAGCAGCCACCCCACAGGGATAGGTGAGCAGTTCTTC. Translating it yields CASSHPTGIGEQFF.

The chain links TRBV10-3 to TRBJ1-1; 9 bases line up with TRBD1. V lost 6 bases to trimming and J lost 7 bases; unmatched junction nucleotides: 9. Germline V CDR1 and CDR2: ENHRY, SYGVKD. This CDR3 is 14 amino acids long. Here the CDR3 reads CAISLSLGQGEAFF. The CDR3 region has the DNA TGTGCCATCAGCTTATCCCTGGGACAGGGTGAAGCTTTCTTT.

This clonotype has only a few counts. The CDR3 region has the DNA TGTGCCAGCAGTTACTCGAAGGCTAGCGGGAGCTCCGGGGAGCTGTTTTTT. Its protein product is CASSYSKASGSSGELFF. The genes are TRBV6-2 or TRBV6-3 and TRBJ2-2; TRBD2 matches 10 bases. The length of the CDR3 is 17 residues. J lost 6 bases, V lost 0 bases, and 7 bases had no gene match. CDR1 and CDR2 (germline): MNHEY, SVGEGT.

This chain uses TRBV6-2 or TRBV6-3 with TRBJ2-3, with 10 bases lining up with TRBD2. V shed 2 bases and J 2 bases; nucleotides not matched to a gene: 7. CDR1 is MNHEY, CDR2 SVGEGT, per germline. The CDR3 is 17 amino acids. The CDR3 region is CASSYTQAGGPTDTQYF. The DNA of the CDR3 is TGTGCCAGCAGTTACACCCAAGCGGGAGGGCCCACAGATACGCAGTATTTT.

There are many counts of this clonotype. The chain joins TRBV28 to TRBJ1-5, with TRBD1 matching 7 bases. CDR3 length: 15 amino acids. Germline V gene lookup returns CDR1 MDHEN and CDR2 SYDVKM. V was pared by 4 bases and J by 6 bases, with 9 bases of the junction left unmatched. The CDR3 DNA sequence: TGTGCCAGCAGTTCTAGGGTGCAGGGGGGTCAGCCCCAGCATTTT. It encodes CASSSRVQGGQPQHF.

In its sample, this clonotype was seen many times. The rearrangement uses TRBV28 and TRBJ2-7, with D hard to call. V lost 4 bases, J lost 7 bases, and 8 bases lay in between. This CDR3 comprises 11 residues. CDR1 and CDR2 (germline): MDHEN, SYDVKM. CDR3 nucleotide sequence: TGTGCCAGCAGTTCGAATAATGAGCAGTACTTC. Amino acids: CASSSNNEQYF.

This clonotype was recorded at least ten times. The chain carries TRBV28 and TRBJ2-5; D is ambiguous. The germline V gene has CDR1 MDHEN and CDR2 SYDVKM. This CDR3 contains 14 residues. V dropped 7 bases and J dropped 0 bases, with 12 bases sitting between them. CDR3 loop: CASNPVADQETQYF. In DNA, the CDR3 is TGTGCCAGCAATCCCGTCGCCGACCAAGAGACCCAGTACTTC.

This clonotype was seen many times. The rearrangement uses TRBV7-2 and TRBJ1-1, with D tentatively TRBD1 (5 bases). Germline lookup yields CDR1 SGHTA and CDR2 FQGNSA. The CDR3 sequence is 15 residues long. V lost 6 bases to trimming and J lost 2 bases, with 16 bases between them. CDR3 protein: CASSPLGAGNTEAFF. The CDR3 bases are TGTGCCAGCAGTCCTCTCGGGGCGGGTAACACTGAAGCTTTCTTT.

The table lists this clonotype with a few counts. This chain joins TRBV7-9 and TRBJ1-4; TRBD1 agrees at 8 bases. CDR3 size: 14 residues. The germline gives CDR1 SEHNR, CDR2 FQNEAQ (reference sequence). V was pared by 5 bases and J by 3 bases, with 2 bases of the junction left unmatched. The CDR3 sequence: CASSPQGANEKLFF. The CDR3 DNA sequence: TGTGCCAGCAGCCCACAGGGGGCTAATGAAAAACTGTTTTTT.

DNA for the CDR3: TGTGCCAGCAGCGTAGCCGGACAGGATTACAATGAGCAGTTCTTC. It translates to CASSVAGQDYNEQFF. The rearrangement links TRBV9 to TRBJ2-1, with 7 nucleotides matching TRBD1. The trim removed 0 bases at V and 4 bases at J, leaving 4 bases unmatched. The CDR3 consists of 15 residues. CDR1 and CDR2 from the germline V gene are SGDLS and YYNGEE.

This clonotype has at least ten counts. The chain links TRBV27 to TRBJ2-1; D is possibly TRBD2 (6 bases). V gave up 5 bases and J gave up 6 bases, with 11 bases separating them. Germline V CDR1 and CDR2: MNHEY, SMNVEV (reference sequence). The CDR3 has 13 residues. The CDR3 DNA is TGTGCCAGCAGTCCTGGACTAACCAATGAGCAGTTCTTC. Its translation: CASSPGLTNEQFF.

This clonotype occurred a few times. The rearrangement joins TRBV6-5 to TRBJ2-2; D may be TRBD2 (6 bases). V was cut by 0 bases and J by 6 bases, with 8 bases left in between. Germline-derived CDR1 and CDR2 are MNHEY and SVGAGI. The CDR3 loop spans 14 amino acids. CDR3 nucleotide sequence: TGTGCCAGCAGTTACTCGACTAGTCCCGGGGAGCTGTTTTTT. It yields the protein CASSYSTSPGELFF.

The table lists this clonotype with many counts. The V and J genes are TRBV6-5 and TRBJ2-7; no clear D gene. Germline CDR1 MNHEY, CDR2 SVGAGI. The CDR3 extends over 12 amino acids. The V gene lost 0 bases and the J gene lost 7 bases, with 7 bases spanning the gap. This CDR3 is CASSYSRGEQYF. The DNA for the CDR3 is TGTGCCAGCAGTTACTCAAGAGGAGAGCAGTACTTC.

This clonotype was seen more than once but under ten times. The chain joins TRBV3-1 to TRBJ1-3; D not resolved. From germline, CDR1 is LGHDT and CDR2 YNNKEL (reference sequence). V was trimmed by 2 bases and J by 0 bases, leaving 8 bases between them. The length of the CDR3 is 15 residues. Here the CDR3 reads CASSQPGSSGNTIYF. The DNA of the CDR3 is TGTGCCAGCAGCCAACCGGGAAGCTCTGGAAACACCATATATTTT.

This clonotype was seen more than once but under ten times. The chain links TRBV20-1 to TRBJ1-6; possible D gene TRBD1, 6 bases. The V and J ends lost 0 bases and 7 bases respectively, with 10 bases between them. Germline V gene sequence: CDR1 DFQATT, CDR2 SNEGSKA (reference sequence). The CDR3 contains 14 residues. The CDR3 spells CSARDGTQNSPLHF. CDR3 nucleotide sequence: TGCAGTGCTAGAGATGGGACACAAAATTCACCCCTCCACTTT.

This clonotype was observed many times. The genes are TRBV11-3 and TRBJ2-1, with 10 bases that match TRBD2. The CDR3 length is 16 residues. Trimming cost V 4 bases and J 6 bases; bases outside gene matches: 9. Germline V gene data show CDR1 as SGHNT and CDR2 as YENEEA. CDR3 amino acids: CASSSPSGRASNEQFF. The DNA of the CDR3 is TGTGCCAGCAGCTCCCCCAGCGGGAGGGCCTCCAATGAGCAGTTCTTC.

V gene TRBV7-9 combines with J gene TRBJ1-1; tentative D call: TRBD1 (5 bases). The CDR3 contains 15 residues. Trimming shortened V by 1 base and J by 0 bases, and 9 bases separated the two germline ends. Looked up from germline, CDR1 is SEHNR and CDR2 is FQNEAQ (reference sequence). CDR3 coding DNA: TGTGCCAGCAGCTTAGGACCAGGGATGAACACTGAAGCTTTCTTT. Translated: CASSLGPGMNTEAFF.

This clonotype was counted at least ten times. CDR3 region: CASTTLQQGNEKLFF. CDR3 coding DNA: TGTGCCAGCACCACTCTCCAACAGGGAAACGAAAAACTGTTTTTT. The genes are TRBV28 and TRBJ1-4, with D possibly matching TRBD1 (6 bases). The CDR3 totals 15 residues. Germline V gives CDR1 MDHEN, CDR2 SYDVKM. V shed 7 bases and J shed 8 bases, with 20 bases lying between them.

This clonotype occurred a few times. A read error likely explains this, since a far larger clone differs by one base. This CDR3 reads CASSEDSGRVNEQYF. CDR3 DNA: TGTGCCAGCAGTGAAGATAGCGGGAGGGTGAATGAGCAGTACTTC. The chain is built from TRBV2 and TRBJ2-7, with 11 bases that match TRBD2. Looked up from germline, CDR1 is SNHLY and CDR2 is FYNNEI. V lost 1 base, J lost 7 bases, and 6 bases stayed unmatched. The CDR3 runs 15 residues.